Here is one TCR beta chain with its context. The antigen remains undetermined. This sample was included in a study of cytomegalovirus exposure and HLA in healthy donors. Study-wide results and caveats: Information on immune exposure was restricted to one variable (CMV serostatus).

Per the germline V gene, CDR1 is SGHRS and CDR2 is YFSETQ. The CDR3 length is 14 residues. The J segment lost 4 bases and the V segment lost 4 bases, leaving 3 bases of the junction unmatched. This PCR relied on a set of 60 Vbeta primers and 13 Jbeta primers. TCRdb keeps only in-frame clones here, not all; method: immunoSEQ multiplex PCR. The data show tens of thousands of clones, more than 65% seen once. Material for sequencing was PBMCs. V usage is TRBV5-1 and J usage is TRBJ1-3; TRBD1 aligns across 9 bases. This sequence was found in a man aged 65 to 85 in good health and CMV-seropositive. The DNA for the CDR3 is TGCGCCAGCAGCACTGGACAGGGGGGAAACACCATATATTTT. Protein: CASSTGQGGNTIYF.